This T cell receptor beta chain came from a study of blood T cells in healthy people across ages. On the study more broadly: The capture of about one barcoded beta molecule per two T cells was achieved by template switching. Study-wide results and caveats: Both naive CD4+ cell counts and diversity were greater in long-lived donors than in aged donors.

Around 10 milliliters of peripheral blood were drawn from each donor. The use of a sample-barcoded 5' primer and a J-beta primer mix characterized a second PCR of roughly 6 to 11 cycles. Every cDNA molecule carried a tag from a template-switch adaptor bearing 12 random nucleotides. TCRdb re-called the 5' RACE reads through MiXCR, storing one row per CDR3 protein. The table lists about 680,000 distinct CDR3 sequences, roughly 50% of them singletons. The sample holds a few counts of this clonotype. Its antigen is as yet unknown. Germline lookup yields CDR1 SGHTA and CDR2 FQGNSA. Germline trimming cut 6 bases from V and 9 bases from J; bases unmatched to any gene: 12. This CDR3 spans 15 amino acids.

The material sequenced was blood. The origin of this receptor is a woman aged 55-70 years in good health. V and J are TRBV7-2 and TRBJ2-2; 8 nucleotides match TRBD1. This CDR3 reads CASSKDRVEVRELFF. The CDR3 coding sequence is TGTGCCAGCAGTAAGGACAGGGTTGAAGTCCGGGAGCTGTTTTTT.